Each of the 24 T cell receptor beta chains below was sequenced from the same sample in a study of cytomegalovirus exposure and HLA in healthy donors (dated by TCRdb to the late 2010s). The library was generated by the immunoSEQ multiplex PCR assay. A mixture of 60 forward primers for TCR Vbeta segments and 13 reverse primers for TCR Jbeta segments was used in the multiplex PCR. The table comes from immuneACCESS by way of TCRdb, which keeps in-frame sequences with V and J called. Part of the clones is missing from these tables; in studies checked, under half for an unresolved V gene and the rest for unknown reasons. Across this sample there are over 130,000 clones, with about four fifths seen only once. The top ten constitute 6% to 6.5% of the sample. Material for sequencing was PBMCs. These TCRs come from a man aged 45-65 years in good health and CMV-seropositive.

The rearrangement uses TRBV28 and TRBJ2-5; D possibly corresponds to TRBD1 (5 bases). V dropped 5 bases and J dropped 5 bases, with 6 bases sitting between them. The CDR3 consists of 11 residues. Germline V gives CDR1 MDHEN, CDR2 SYDVKM. This CDR3 is CASSHRETQYF. The CDR3 DNA reads TGTGCCAGCAGTCACAGGGAGACCCAGTACTTC.

The chain recombines TRBV2 with TRBJ2-3; D may be TRBD2 (6 bases). CDR1 is SNHLY and CDR2 is FYNNEI in the germline V gene. V lost 6 bases and J lost 2, with 12 bases in between. There are 14 residues in the CDR3. The CDR3 DNA is TGTGCCAGCAGCGAGGACTATCTCACAGATACGCAGTATTTT. As protein: CASSEDYLTDTQYF.

The chain recombines TRBV13 with TRBJ2-1; D is perhaps TRBD2 (6 bases). The CDR3 consists of 16 residues. Per germline, CDR1 PRHDT and CDR2 FYEKMQ (reference sequence). Trimming took off 2 bases at V and 7 bases at J, with 18 bases between the two ends. This CDR3 is CASSLPLGGARNEQFF. In DNA form, the CDR3 reads TGTGCCAGCAGCTTACCCCTCGGGGGAGCGCGAAATGAGCAGTTCTTC.

This chain uses TRBV4-2 with TRBJ1-1, with D perhaps matching TRBD1 (6 bases). Per germline, CDR1 LGHNA and CDR2 YNFKEQ. V was shortened by 1 base and J by 0 bases, with 15 bases between the two germline ends. The CDR3 extends over 17 amino acids. CDR3 sequence (DNA): TGTGCCAGCAGCCAAGTAACCAGGGGTGTGATGAACACTGAAGCTTTCTTT. As protein: CASSQVTRGVMNTEAFF.

The CDR3 reads CASSPGLAGIIEQFF. CDR3 DNA: TGTGCCAGCAGCCCTGGACTAGCGGGTATTATAGAGCAGTTCTTC. This chain links TRBV11-3 with TRBJ2-1; the match to TRBD2 covers 11 bases. This CDR3 contains 15 residues. The trim removed 5 bases at V and 10 bases at J, leaving 10 bases unmatched. Germline CDR1 and CDR2: SGHNT and YENEEA.

This clone was found a few times. The chain links TRBV7-3 to TRBJ2-7; D call uncertain. Germline lookup yields CDR1 SGHTA and CDR2 FQGTGA. Trimming left V 2 bases short and J 2 bases short, with 13 bases between. CDR3 length: 15 amino acids. The CDR3 DNA is TGTGCCAGCAGCTTAGCGGCTTCCCCTACCTACGAGCAGTACTTC. It yields the protein CASSLAASPTYEQYF.

The V gene is TRBV6-5, the J gene TRBJ1-1; 8 bases agree with TRBD1. Per germline, CDR1 MNHEY and CDR2 SVGAGI. The CDR3 is made up of 15 amino acids. With 5 bases clipped from V and 5 bases from J, the junction kept 10 bases outside the gene matches. CDR3 DNA sequence: TGTGCCAGCAGTACCTTGACAGGGGTAGTAACTGAAGCTTTCTTT. It encodes CASSTLTGVVTEAFF.

This chain joins TRBV2 and TRBJ2-5; the D gene is possibly TRBD2 (5 bases). The germline V and J ends were trimmed by 3 bases and 3 bases, with 11 bases remaining between them. The CDR3 extends over 14 amino acids. Germline V CDR1 and CDR2: SNHLY, FYNNEI. CDR3 in amino acids: CASSEFGEKETQYF. CDR3 DNA: TGTGCCAGCAGTGAGTTCGGGGAAAAAGAGACCCAGTACTTC.

The chain has TRBV28 and TRBJ2-7; 7 nucleotides agree with TRBD1. Trimming cost V 4 bases and J 9 bases; bases outside gene matches: 3. CDR3 length: 11 residues. Germline CDR1 MDHEN, CDR2 SYDVKM. The CDR3 coding sequence is TGTGCCAGCAGTTCCAACAGGGGGCAGTACTTC. This codes for CASSSNRGQYF. Looking up the rest from reference TRBV28 and TRBJ2-7 gives the full variable domain: DVKVTQSSRYLVKRTGEKVFLECVQDMDHENMFWYRQDPGLGLRLIYFSYDVKMKEKGDIPEGYSVSREKKERFSLILESASTNQTSMYLCASSSNRGQYFGPGTRLTVT.

The chain has TRBV7-9 and TRBJ1-6, with D perhaps TRBD1 (5 bases). Germline CDR1 is SEHNR and CDR2 is FQNEAQ (reference sequence). This CDR3 has 15 residues. Trimming shortened V by 1 base and J by 7 bases, and 11 bases separated the two germline ends. The CDR3 is CASSLVGGENSPLHF. DNA for the CDR3: TGTGCCAGCAGCTTAGTCGGGGGGGAGAATTCACCCCTCCACTTT.

The genes are TRBV27 and TRBJ2-2, with TRBD2 matching 7 bases. This CDR3 contains 14 residues. Germline V CDR1 and CDR2: MNHEY, SMNVEV (reference sequence). V was clipped by 6 bases and J by 6 bases; unmatched bases: 7. CDR3: CASRNRLAPGELFF. CDR3 DNA: TGTGCCAGCAGAAACCGACTAGCTCCCGGGGAGCTGTTTTTT.

This clone has a handful of counts. The rearrangement joins TRBV7-9 to TRBJ2-5; 9 bases agree with TRBD1. The trim removed 5 bases at V and 2 bases at J, leaving 3 bases unmatched. The CDR3 is 14 amino acids. Germline V gene data show CDR1 as SEHNR and CDR2 as FQNEAQ (reference sequence). CDR3 sequence reads: CASSPGQGQETQYF. CDR3 bases: TGTGCCAGCAGCCCGGGACAGGGACAAGAGACCCAGTACTTC.

The genes are TRBV15 and TRBJ2-7; maybe TRBD2 (7 bases). The germline V and J ends were trimmed by 1 base and 4 bases, with 11 bases remaining between them. CDR3 length: 14 residues. Looked up from germline, CDR1 is LNHNV and CDR2 is YYDKDF (reference sequence). DNA for the CDR3: TGTGCCACCAGCAGAGGAAGGGGGGGGTACGAGCAGTACTTC. Its protein product is CATSRGRGGYEQYF.

This chain uses TRBV5-1 with TRBJ2-1; D may be TRBD1 (7 bases). The V and J ends lost 0 bases and 9 bases respectively, with 22 bases between them. The CDR3 consists of 17 residues. CDR1 SGHRS and CDR2 YFSETQ come from the germline V gene. The DNA of the CDR3 is TGCGCCAGCAGCTTGGCAGGGGGAAGGACGGGAGATAGTGAGCAGTTCTTC. As protein: CASSLAGGRTGDSEQFF.

J is TRBJ2-3 and V is TRBV7-2; D not certain. Germline-derived CDR1 and CDR2 are SGHTA and FQGNSA. The CDR3 has 13 residues. V lost 0 bases to trimming and J lost 3 bases, with 4 bases between them. The CDR3 spells CASSLASTDTQYF. In nucleotides, the CDR3 is TGTGCCAGCAGCTTAGCTAGTACAGATACGCAGTATTTT.

The rearrangement links TRBV19 to TRBJ1-5; D gene ambiguous. This CDR3 is built from 13 residues. In germline, CDR1 is LNHDA, CDR2 SQIVND (reference sequence). V was pared by 1 base and J by 3 bases, with 4 bases between. The CDR3 sequence: CASSIGHNQPQHF. The CDR3 nucleotides are TGTGCCAGTAGTATAGGTCACAATCAGCCCCAGCATTTT.

J is TRBJ1-1 and V is TRBV6-6; D might be TRBD1 (5 bases). CDR3 length: 13 amino acids. Trimming shortened V by 6 bases and J by 3 bases, and 11 bases separated the two germline ends. Germline lookup yields CDR1 MNHNY and CDR2 SVGAGI (reference sequence). CDR3 in amino acids: CASSPDIYTEAFF. In DNA form, the CDR3 reads TGTGCCAGCAGCCCGGACATTTACACTGAAGCTTTCTTT.

The chain recombines TRBV18 with TRBJ2-1; 10 nucleotides agree with TRBD2. CDR3 length: 15 residues. J gave up 7 bases and V 0 bases, and 3 bases lay outside the gene matches. Germline V gene data show CDR1 as KGHSH and CDR2 as LQKENI. The CDR3 bases are TGTGCCAGCTCACCACCAAGCGGGAGGGGGAATGAGCAGTTCTTC. It is translated as CASSPPSGRGNEQFF. Full variable domain (remainder filled in from reference TRBV18 and TRBJ2-1): NAGVMQNPRHLVRRRGQEARLRCSPMKGHSHVYWYRQLPEEGLKFMVYLQKENIIDESGMPKERFSAEFPKEGPSILRIQQVVRGDSAAYFCASSPPSGRGNEQFFGPGTRLTVL.

The V call is TRBV29-1, the J call TRBJ2-3, with D possibly being TRBD2 (5 bases). Per germline, CDR1 SQVTM and CDR2 ANQGSEA. V was trimmed by 0 bases and J by 1 base, leaving 8 bases between them. The length of the CDR3 is 14 residues. The CDR3 bases are TGCAGCGTTGAAGATCTCGGGGGCACAGATACGCAGTATTTT. This encodes CSVEDLGGTDTQYF.

This clone came up once. The genes are TRBV28 and TRBJ1-6; the D gene is possibly TRBD1 (6 bases). CDR3 length: 15 residues. The germline gives CDR1 MDHEN, CDR2 SYDVKM. V shed 5 bases and J shed 6 bases, with 14 bases lying between them. The chain's CDR3 is CASSNRDLGNSPLHF. The CDR3 DNA reads as TGTGCCAGCAGTAACAGGGATTTGGGTAATTCACCCCTCCACTTT. Variable domain in full (rest from reference TRBV28 and TRBJ1-6): DVKVTQSSRYLVKRTGEKVFLECVQDMDHENMFWYRQDPGLGLRLIYFSYDVKMKEKGDIPEGYSVSREKKERFSLILESASTNQTSMYLCASSNRDLGNSPLHFGNGTRLTVT.

A note on this clone: An end of the junction differs from the germline gene, which may be a read error. This chain joins TRBV7-9 and TRBJ1-1; 7 bases match TRBD1. Germline V gives CDR1 SEHNR, CDR2 FQNEAQ (reference sequence). CDR3 length equals 15 residues. CDR3 in DNA: TGTTCCAGCAGCTTACAGACAGGGCGGGACACTGAAGCTTTCTTT. This translates into CSSSLQTGRDTEAFF.

The genes are TRBV29-1 and TRBJ1-2, with a weak D call TRBD1 (6 bases). The CDR3 covers 11 residues. CDR1 and CDR2 (germline): SQVTM, ANQGSEA. V dropped 6 bases and J dropped 6 bases, with 11 bases sitting between them. Here the CDR3 reads CSVGQSHGYTF. The CDR3, as DNA: TGCAGCGTCGGACAGAGTCATGGCTACACCTTC.

This clone was picked up one time. Likely a read error: the CDR3 ends without its conserved phenylalanine or tryptophan. The chain uses TRBV9 and TRBJ2-7; D gene ambiguous. This CDR3 is built from 15 residues. V was trimmed by 0 bases and J by 0 bases, leaving 10 bases between them. Germline-derived CDR1 and CDR2 are SGDLS and YYNGEE. The CDR3, as DNA: TGTGCCAGCAGCGTAGGTTTCCCAGACTCCTACGAGCAGTACCTC. It translates to CASSVGFPDSYEQYL.

This rearrangement joins TRBV25-1 to TRBJ1-1, with a weak D call TRBD1 (5 bases). V was pared by 4 bases and J by 6 bases, with 15 bases between. There are 14 residues in the CDR3. Germline values: CDR1 MGHDK, CDR2 SYGVNS. The CDR3 DNA reads TGTGCCAGCAGTGGCCCAATAAGGGGATCTGAAGCTTTCTTT. Translated: CASSGPIRGSEAFF.